The sequence of this T cell receptor (beta chain) was determined in a study of cytomegalovirus exposure and HLA in healthy donors. With V trimmed by 4 bases and J by 5 bases, 6 bases remained unmatched. Germline V gives CDR1 SGHRS, CDR2 YFSETQ. CDR3 length equals 14 residues. The PCR used 60 Vbeta and 13 Jbeta primers. Data came from immunoSEQ multiplex PCR; TCRdb stores just in-frame clones and leaves some out. The sample has about 140,000 clones; roughly four fifths are singletons. This chain joins TRBV5-1 and TRBJ1-1, with 9 bases aligning to TRBD1. Sequencing used PBMCs. This sequence originates from a man aged 25-45 years in good health and CMV-seropositive. CDR3 residues: CASSGRQGGTEAFF. DNA of the CDR3: TGCGCCAGCAGCGGAAGACAGGGGGGGACTGAAGCTTTCTTT.